Following are 23 T cell receptor beta chains from one sample sequenced in a study of blood T cell repertoires in COVID-19. Clones were read by immunoSEQ multiplex PCR, and TCRdb kept only the in-frame ones, dropping some. The sample contains about 96,000 clones, approximately 84% of which appear only once. Sequenced material: peripheral blood. Source of these receptors: a woman aged 55-75 years with acute or convalescent COVID-19.

CDR3 nucleotide sequence: TGTGCCAGCTCACCACCGGTGAGTGACGAGCAGTACTTC. Encoded protein: CASSPPVSDEQYF. The chain joins TRBV18 to TRBJ2-7; no reliable D call. This CDR3 is built from 13 residues. Germline CDR1 is KGHSH and CDR2 is LQKENI. V lost 0 bases and J lost 5, with 8 bases in between.

A single count supports this clone. The V gene is TRBV4-1, the J gene TRBJ2-5, with D hard to call. Germline lookup yields CDR1 MGHRA and CDR2 YSYEKL. This CDR3 has 15 amino acids. The V and J ends lost 1 base and 4 bases respectively, with 13 bases between them. CDR3 DNA: TGCGCCAGCAGCCAAGCGTTGACCACGGGAGAGACCCAGTACTTC. Translating it yields CASSQALTTGETQYF.

The chain uses TRBV7-8 and TRBJ1-2; 7 nucleotides line up with TRBD1. The V segment lost 2 bases and the J segment 8 bases; nucleotides outside the gene matches: 11. Germline values: CDR1 SGHVS, CDR2 FQNEAQ. The CDR3 has 15 residues. The CDR3 region is CASSLITGPGGGYTF. The CDR3 coding sequence is TGTGCCAGCAGCTTAATTACAGGCCCAGGGGGAGGCTACACCTTC.

This chain connects TRBV28 to TRBJ2-1, with no clear D. V gave up 1 base and J gave up 0 bases, with 7 bases separating them. CDR1 and CDR2 from the germline V gene are MDHEN and SYDVKM. The length of the CDR3 is 15 residues. CDR3 loop: CASSLSGGSYNEQFF. Here the CDR3 DNA reads TGTGCCAGCAGTTTATCGGGTGGCTCCTACAATGAGCAGTTCTTC.

The rearrangement links TRBV19 to TRBJ1-5, with TRBD1 as a possible D gene (6 bases). This CDR3 comprises 15 residues. Germline assignment: CDR1 LNHDA and CDR2 SQIVND (reference sequence). Trimming shortened V by 4 bases and J by 7 bases, and 17 bases separated the two germline ends. The CDR3 sequence: CASSKQGVGSQPQHF. Here the CDR3 DNA reads TGTGCCAGTAGTAAACAGGGAGTTGGGTCGCAGCCCCAGCATTTT.

The CDR3 sequence: CASSQAGIRPEQFF. The CDR3 DNA sequence: TGCGCCAGCAGCCAAGCTGGTATCAGGCCGGAGCAGTTCTTC. The chain links TRBV4-1 to TRBJ2-1; D is undetermined. V was shortened by 1 base and J by 10 bases, with 14 bases between the two germline ends. The CDR3 contains 14 residues. The germline gives CDR1 MGHRA, CDR2 YSYEKL.

The V call is TRBV6-2 or TRBV6-3, the J call TRBJ1-3; TRBD1 might be the D (5 bases). The CDR3 spans 16 residues. The germline V gene encodes CDR1 MNHEY and CDR2 SVGEGT. With 0 bases removed from V and 0 bases from J, the gap between germline ends came to 9 bases. The CDR3 protein is CASSYSRRGSGNTIYF. The CDR3 DNA is TGTGCCAGCAGTTACTCCCGGAGGGGCTCTGGAAACACCATATATTTT.

This clone was found once. V gene TRBV28 combines with J gene TRBJ1-5; TRBD1 matches 9 bases. CDR1 is MDHEN and CDR2 is SYDVKM in the germline V gene. This CDR3 is 18 amino acids long. Trimming took 8 bases from V and 1 from J; bases not matched to a gene: 15. DNA of the CDR3: TGTGCCAGCGGTCCGGGACAGGGACAAATTTTGAGCAATCAGCCCCAGCATTTT. This gives the protein CASGPGQGQILSNQPQHF.

This chain uses TRBV6-5 with TRBJ1-5; TRBD1 matches 8 bases. The trim removed 5 bases at V and 3 bases at J, leaving 3 bases unmatched. CDR3 length: 14 residues. The germline V gene encodes CDR1 MNHEY and CDR2 SVGAGI. This chain's CDR3 is CASSRTGINQPQHF. CDR3 nucleotide sequence: TGTGCCAGCAGTCGGACAGGGATCAATCAGCCCCAGCATTTT.

V usage is TRBV27 and J usage is TRBJ1-1, with a tentative D call TRBD1 (5 bases). The CDR3 length is 13 residues. With 3 bases removed from V and 1 base from J, the gap between germline ends came to 6 bases. The germline V gene encodes CDR1 MNHEY and CDR2 SMNVEV (reference sequence). As DNA, the CDR3 is TGTGCCAGCAGTTTCACAGGGAACACTGAAGCTTTCTTT. The encoded protein is CASSFTGNTEAFF.

The chain is built from TRBV3-1 (or the pseudogene TRBV3-2) and TRBJ1-3; TRBD1 might be the D (6 bases). The CDR3 totals 14 residues. Germline loops: CDR1 LGHDT, CDR2 YNNKEL (reference sequence). The ends were cut back, 5 bases at V and 4 bases at J, with 12 bases in the middle. This chain's CDR3 is CASSSPGQGNTIYF. CDR3 in DNA: TGTGCCAGCAGCTCGCCGGGACAAGGAAACACCATATATTTT.

The chain is built from TRBV6-5 and TRBJ1-3; maybe TRBD1 (6 bases). Trimming left V 6 bases short and J 7 bases short, with 13 bases between. Germline CDR1 reads MNHEY; CDR2 reads SVGAGI. This CDR3 contains 13 residues. The CDR3 reads CASSLQGGNTIYF. CDR3 nucleotide sequence: TGTGCCAGCAGCCTACAGGGTGGCAACACCATATATTTT.

This chain links TRBV4-1 with TRBJ2-2, with a possible D match to TRBD1 (6 bases). CDR3 length equals 18 residues. Germline values: CDR1 MGHRA, CDR2 YSYEKL. Trimming removed 3 bases from V and 3 bases from J, with 20 bases in between. The CDR3 here is CASSHRQALITDTGELFF. CDR3 DNA: TGCGCCAGCAGCCACCGACAGGCGTTGATTACGGACACCGGGGAGCTGTTTTTT.

This chain links TRBV2 with TRBJ1-2, with 10 positions matching TRBD1. V shed 8 bases and J 8 bases; nucleotides not matched to a gene: 11. Germline V gene sequence: CDR1 SNHLY, CDR2 FYNNEI. CDR3 size: 14 residues. This CDR3 reads CASHSGTGVMGYTF. CDR3 sequence (DNA): TGTGCCAGCCACTCCGGGACAGGGGTAATGGGCTACACCTTC.

The chain employs TRBV19 and TRBJ2-2, with TRBD1 matching 11 bases. The CDR3 covers 14 residues. V lost 6 bases, J lost 5 bases, and 2 bases stayed unmatched. Germline V gene data show CDR1 as LNHDA and CDR2 as SQIVND (reference sequence). In DNA, the CDR3 is TGTGCCAGTAGGGACAGGGGGCAAACCGGGGAGCTGTTTTTT. Its protein is CASRDRGQTGELFF.

The chain joins TRBV20-1 to TRBJ1-4, with D hard to call. The CDR3 is 11 amino acids. Germline loops: CDR1 DFQATT, CDR2 SNEGSKA (reference sequence). V lost 6 bases and J lost 7, with 9 bases in between. The CDR3 spells CSAPRFEKLFF. The CDR3, as DNA: TGCAGTGCCCCCCGGTTTGAAAAACTGTTTTTT.

This chain links TRBV19 with TRBJ1-4; D gene ambiguous. CDR3 length equals 14 residues. V lost 3 bases and J lost 7, with 12 bases in between. Looked up from germline, CDR1 is LNHDA and CDR2 is SQIVND (reference sequence). The CDR3 sequence is CASSMGSGREKLFF. In nucleotides, the CDR3 is TGTGCCAGTAGTATGGGGAGCGGCCGTGAAAAACTGTTTTTT.

This rearrangement joins TRBV5-6 to TRBJ2-1, with 8 nucleotides matching TRBD1. There are 15 residues in the CDR3. Germline V gene sequence: CDR1 SGHDT, CDR2 YYEEEE. Unmatched junction bases numbered 8, after V lost 0 bases and J lost 9 bases. CDR3 residues: CASSLGTGLFFEQFF. DNA of the CDR3: TGTGCCAGCAGCTTGGGGACAGGGCTCTTTTTTGAGCAGTTCTTC.

This chain links TRBV10-3 with TRBJ1-5; tentative D call: TRBD1 (6 bases). V dropped 2 bases and J dropped 5 bases, with 10 bases sitting between them. Germline CDR1 reads ENHRY; CDR2 reads SYGVKD. This CDR3 has 14 residues. The CDR3 DNA sequence: TGTGCCATCAGTGAGGGGGGCTGGGATCAGCCCCAGCATTTT. Translation gives CAISEGGWDQPQHF.

This chain connects TRBV6-5 to TRBJ1-4; a weak D match, TRBD1 (6 bases). The CDR3 is 13 amino acids. The V and J ends lost 6 bases and 10 bases respectively, with 15 bases between them. The germline CDR1 and CDR2 sequences are MNHEY and SVGAGI. CDR3 coding DNA: TGTGCCAGCAGGCCCGGACAGAGTGGAAAACTGTTTTTT. It yields the protein CASRPGQSGKLFF.

The V gene is TRBV10-1, the J gene TRBJ2-1; perhaps TRBD2 as D (7 bases). This CDR3 has 14 amino acids. Per germline, CDR1 WNHNN and CDR2 SYGVQD (reference sequence). V was trimmed by 2 bases and J by 4 bases, leaving 9 bases between them. The CDR3: CASSERGAYNEQFF. CDR3 coding DNA: TGCGCCAGCAGTGAGCGGGGGGCTTACAATGAGCAGTTCTTC.

This clone was detected only once. V usage is TRBV5-1 and J usage is TRBJ1-1, with a tentative D call TRBD1 (5 bases). There are 14 residues in the CDR3. Trimming stripped 5 bases from V and 3 bases from J, with 14 bases between. Germline loops: CDR1 SGHRS, CDR2 YFSETQ. This chain's CDR3 is CASSPGGAYTEAFF. DNA of the CDR3: TGCGCCAGCAGTCCCGGCGGGGCCTACACTGAAGCTTTCTTT.

CDR3 in amino acids: CASSLGQFSPLHF. CDR3 sequence (DNA): TGTGCCAGCAGCCTCGGACAGTTTTCACCCCTCCACTTT. The V gene is TRBV7-2, the J gene TRBJ1-6; possible D gene TRBD1, 6 bases. The CDR3 extends over 13 amino acids. The V and J ends lost 5 bases and 9 bases respectively, with 11 bases between them. Germline assignment: CDR1 SGHTA and CDR2 FQGNSA.